The clone carrying this T cell receptor (beta chain) has just a few counts. This entry comes from a study of blood T cell repertoires in COVID-19. Turning to the study itself: The United States, Italy and Spain were the sources of the acute and convalescent COVID-19 samples. Sources were T cells, B-cell-depleted T cells, or PBMCs; the material itself was cDNA or gDNA.

This CDR3 region has 15 residues. The germline gives CDR1 SGHTA, CDR2 FQGNSA. The V and J ends lost 1 base and 1 base, in that order; junction bases with no gene match: 1. Method: immunoSEQ multiplex PCR; TCRdb's copy keeps in-frame clones and lacks some. Of about 49,000 clones listed, 75% to 90% are singletons. The receptor comes from a woman older than 75 with COVID-19, enrolled during active disease. V is TRBV7-2 and J is TRBJ1-5; 7 nucleotides agree with TRBD1. Sample: peripheral blood. The DNA for the CDR3 is TGTGCCAGCAGCTTAGGGGGACAGAGCAATCAGCCCCAGCATTTT. Residues: CASSLGGQSNQPQHF.